The subject of this entry is one TCR beta chain. No antigen is known for it. Repertoires were generated with immunoSEQ multiplex PCR, while TCRdb's copy carries only in-frame clones and drops some. The data hold some 1.5 million clones, with 95% to 99% observed a single time. This record comes from a study of shared clonotypes between healthy human individuals. At the level of the study: Aged 18 to 49, the donors were two women and a few men. Each donor had three CD4 naive, three CD4 memory, two CD8 naive and one CD8 memory plate. Broader study findings: Generation probabilities of non-shared clonotypes were lower (relative to those shared by all four donors).

V was shortened by 5 bases and J by 0 bases, with 8 bases between the two germline ends. This CDR3 is built from 14 residues. Germline CDR1 and CDR2: SGHTA and FQGNSA. Specimen: naive CD4+ T cells sorted from blood. Subset: CD45RA+ positively selected. This receptor was taken from a man aged 25-40 years in good health. V gene TRBV7-2 combines with J gene TRBJ1-5; D gene ambiguous. The CDR3 loop reads CASSRHLSNQPQHF. CDR3 sequence (DNA): TGTGCCAGCAGCCGACACCTTAGCAATCAGCCCCAGCATTTT.